The next 32 T cell receptor beta chains were all read from a single sample in a study of blood T cell repertoires in COVID-19. Generated by immunoSEQ multiplex PCR, the TCRdb table keeps only in-frame clones and is missing some. The sample lists approximately 91,000 clones; over 70% were seen once. Input material: peripheral blood. These receptors all come from a woman older than 75 with acute or convalescent COVID-19.

The V gene is TRBV7-3, the J gene TRBJ2-7; a weak D match, TRBD1 (8 bases). Germline V gene lookup returns CDR1 SGHTA and CDR2 FQGTGA. Trimming cost V 5 bases and J 1 base, with 15 bases left between them. This CDR3 contains 15 residues. CDR3 protein: CASSRGQGLSYEQYF. Here the CDR3 DNA reads TGTGCCAGCAGCCGAGGACAGGGACTATCCTACGAGCAGTACTTC.

J is TRBJ2-7 and V is TRBV7-2; a possible D gene is TRBD1 (5 bases). Deletions cut 1 base from V and 3 bases from J, with 7 bases between. This CDR3 contains 13 residues. Germline loops: CDR1 SGHTA, CDR2 FQGNSA. The CDR3 loop reads CASSLGQYYEQYF. The CDR3 bases are TGTGCCAGCAGCTTAGGACAGTACTACGAGCAGTACTTC.

The sample holds a few counts of this clone. The chain joins TRBV7-3 to TRBJ1-1; perhaps TRBD1 as D (6 bases). V was cut by 5 bases and J by 5 bases, with 12 bases left in between. The CDR3 contains 13 residues. CDR1 and CDR2 from the germline V gene are SGHTA and FQGTGA. The CDR3 spells CASSAYRDTEAFF. The CDR3 DNA is TGTGCCAGCAGCGCGTACAGGGATACTGAAGCTTTCTTT.

V and J are TRBV7-2 and TRBJ2-5, with 9 nucleotides matching TRBD1. The CDR3 extends over 16 amino acids. Germline V CDR1 and CDR2: SGHTA, FQGNSA. The V and J ends lost 3 bases and 2 bases, in that order; junction bases with no gene match: 7. The CDR3 region has the DNA TGTGCCAGCAGCTTGGGCCGGACAGGGGTACAAGAGACCCAGTACTTC. Translation gives CASSLGRTGVQETQYF.

This clone was observed a single time. V and J are TRBV3-1 (or the pseudogene TRBV3-2) and TRBJ1-2; 11 positions match TRBD1. Losses at the gene ends were 3 bases for V and 3 bases for J; bases not matched to a gene: 18. The CDR3 loop spans 20 amino acids. Germline CDR1 reads LGHDT; CDR2 reads YNNKEL (reference sequence). CDR3 DNA sequence: TGTGCCAGCAGCCATAACGAGCCGGGACAGGGGGGAAGTTGGGACTATGGCTACACCTTC. Amino acids: CASSHNEPGQGGSWDYGYTF.

This clone was counted a single time. The chain uses TRBV12-3 or TRBV12-4 and TRBJ2-2, with D tentatively TRBD1 (6 bases). This CDR3 has 12 amino acids. The V and J ends lost 5 bases and 9 bases respectively, with 10 bases between them. CDR3 protein: CASSKTGRELFF. DNA of the CDR3: TGTGCCAGCAGTAAAACAGGGAGGGAGCTGTTTTTT.

V usage is TRBV2 and J usage is TRBJ2-3; 11 bases align to TRBD2. The CDR3 runs to 14 residues. Germline CDR1 reads SNHLY; CDR2 reads FYNNEI. Trimming removed 8 bases from V and 4 bases from J; junction bases left unmatched: 5. CDR3 residues: CASQLAGVADTQYF. CDR3 DNA sequence: TGTGCCAGCCAACTAGCGGGAGTGGCAGATACGCAGTATTTT.

This chain links TRBV6-1 with TRBJ2-7; the match to TRBD1 covers 12 bases. Germline loops: CDR1 MNHNS, CDR2 SASEGT. V lost 2 bases to trimming and J lost 6 bases; unmatched junction nucleotides: 5. The CDR3 sequence is 15 residues long. The CDR3 sequence: CASSEPGQGAREQYF. The CDR3 DNA reads as TGTGCCAGCAGTGAACCGGGACAGGGGGCACGCGAGCAGTACTTC.

The chain has TRBV6-2 or TRBV6-3 and TRBJ2-3, with TRBD2 as a possible D gene (5 bases). The CDR3 runs to 21 residues. In germline, CDR1 is MNHEY, CDR2 SVGEGT. The germline V and J ends were trimmed by 5 bases and 0 bases, with 30 bases remaining between them. CDR3: CASSGQRPGIVSPYSTDTQYF. The CDR3 DNA follows: TGTGCCAGCAGTGGGCAGCGCCCGGGAATAGTCTCCCCATACAGCACAGATACGCAGTATTTT.

The gene calls are TRBV3-1 (or the pseudogene TRBV3-2) and TRBJ2-7; 7 bases align to TRBD2. The V segment lost 0 bases and the J segment 2 bases; nucleotides outside the gene matches: 4. The CDR3 sequence is 15 residues long. CDR1 LGHDT and CDR2 YNNKEL come from the germline V gene (reference sequence). CDR3 bases: TGTGCCAGCAGCCAAGAGTCGGGAGGCCCCTACGAGCAGTACTTC. Translating gives CASSQESGGPYEQYF.

The chain has TRBV7-2 and TRBJ2-5; 14 positions agree with TRBD2. V was clipped by 8 bases and J by 4 bases; unmatched bases: 6. The CDR3 has 15 residues. Germline V lookup: CDR1 SGHTA, CDR2 FQGNSA. CDR3: CASRLAGGPGETQYF. In DNA form, the CDR3 reads TGTGCCAGCCGACTAGCGGGGGGGCCGGGAGAGACCCAGTACTTC.

This clone is categorized as medium-sized (0.01 to 0.1%). This chain connects TRBV5-4 to TRBJ2-7, with TRBD1 as a possible D gene (5 bases). Looked up from germline, CDR1 is SGHNT and CDR2 is YYREEE (reference sequence). The CDR3 is 14 residues long. V lost 0 bases and J lost 6, with 13 bases in between. As DNA, the CDR3 is TGTGCCAGCAGCTTGGAGGGCAGGGCAGGCGAGCAGTACTTC. It yields the protein CASSLEGRAGEQYF.

This clone has ten or more counts. The chain is built from TRBV5-5 and TRBJ2-5; 12 bases align to TRBD2. Germline V gene sequence: CDR1 SGHKS, CDR2 YYEKEE (reference sequence). This CDR3 comprises 17 residues. V shed 3 bases and J 7 bases; nucleotides not matched to a gene: 13. The CDR3, as DNA: TGTGCCAGCAGCTCCCTGACTAGCGGGAGCCCGGAGGGGACCCAGTACTTC. It codes for CASSSLTSGSPEGTQYF.

V usage is TRBV2 and J usage is TRBJ2-2; 8 bases align to TRBD1. V dropped 4 bases and J dropped 1; count of bases not matched to a gene: 2. CDR1 and CDR2 (germline): SNHLY, FYNNEI. The CDR3 runs 15 residues. The CDR3 nucleotides read TGTGCCAGCAGTGTACAGGGGGTGAACACCGGGGAGCTGTTTTTT. Protein: CASSVQGVNTGELFF.

The chain combines TRBV19 with TRBJ1-1, with D possibly being TRBD1 (5 bases). Germline V lookup: CDR1 LNHDA, CDR2 SQIVND (reference sequence). V was cut by 3 bases and J by 1 base, with 9 bases left in between. The CDR3 consists of 14 residues. In DNA, the CDR3 is TGTGCCAGTAGTATGGCGGGGCGGAACACTGAAGCTTTCTTT. Translated, it gives CASSMAGRNTEAFF.

The chain combines TRBV29-1 with TRBJ2-3, with TRBD1 matching 8 bases. Trimming removed 6 bases from V and 3 bases from J; junction bases left unmatched: 11. The CDR3 has 15 amino acids. Germline lookup yields CDR1 SQVTM and CDR2 ANQGSEA. The CDR3 here is CSVDRTGGKTDTQYF. The CDR3 nucleotides are TGCAGCGTCGATCGTACAGGGGGTAAAACAGATACGCAGTATTTT.

This clone was counted once. This chain uses TRBV4-3 with TRBJ2-7; a weak D match, TRBD1 (6 bases). CDR3 length: 14 residues. The V end was cut by 1 base, the J end by 5 bases, with 12 bases between. The germline gives CDR1 LGHNA, CDR2 YSLEER. The CDR3 coding sequence is TGCGCCAGCAGCCAAGGTCCAGGGGCCCACGAGCAGTACTTC. It codes for CASSQGPGAHEQYF.

The chain employs TRBV6-5 and TRBJ2-5; 8 bases agree with TRBD1. The germline V gene encodes CDR1 MNHEY and CDR2 SVGAGI. This CDR3 region has 14 residues. V shed 6 bases and J 2 bases; nucleotides not matched to a gene: 5. CDR3 sequence reads: CASSWQGAQETQYF. The CDR3 nucleotides are TGTGCCAGCAGCTGGCAGGGGGCTCAAGAGACCCAGTACTTC.

The chain couples TRBV3-1 (or the pseudogene TRBV3-2) to TRBJ1-1; D is possibly TRBD1 (5 bases). Looked up from germline, CDR1 is LGHDT and CDR2 is YNNKEL (reference sequence). The CDR3 extends over 12 amino acids. The V and J ends lost 0 bases and 10 bases respectively, with 9 bases between them. The CDR3 sequence: CASSQEGTRAFF. The CDR3 DNA sequence: TGTGCCAGCAGCCAAGAGGGGACTCGAGCTTTCTTT.

This clone was counted only a few times. The chain is built from TRBV19 and TRBJ1-6; 7 bases are a match to TRBD1. After removal of 4 bases from V and 5 bases from J, the junction contained 11 bases not matched to a gene. This CDR3 has 17 amino acids. Germline CDR1 is LNHDA and CDR2 is SQIVND (reference sequence). The CDR3 sequence is CASSTPPQGGNNSPLHF. In DNA, the CDR3 is TGTGCCAGTAGTACCCCCCCGCAGGGGGGAAATAATTCACCCCTCCACTTT.

The chain joins TRBV19 to TRBJ1-2, with 8 bases fitting TRBD1. CDR1 and CDR2 (germline): LNHDA, SQIVND (reference sequence). The CDR3 covers 15 residues. The trim removed 0 bases at V and 4 bases at J, leaving 4 bases unmatched. The DNA for the CDR3 is TGTGCCAGTAGTATAGACCTACAGGGGGGCTATGGCTACACCTTC. Its translation: CASSIDLQGGYGYTF.

This clone has a handful of counts. This chain joins TRBV7-8 and TRBJ2-7; TRBD2 aligns across 12 bases. The CDR3 consists of 18 residues. J gave up 0 bases and V 5 bases, and 11 bases lay outside the gene matches. Per germline, CDR1 SGHVS and CDR2 FQNEAQ. Here the CDR3 DNA reads TGTGCCAGCAGCCTCGGACTAGCGGGACCCCTAAGCTCCTACGAGCAGTACTTC. It yields the protein CASSLGLAGPLSSYEQYF.

The gene calls are TRBV5-1 and TRBJ2-1; D unresolved. This CDR3 is 18 amino acids long. Germline V CDR1 and CDR2: SGHRS, YFSETQ. V was cut by 4 bases and J by 3 bases, with 23 bases left in between. CDR3 protein: CASSPSLRPSLLYNEQFF. CDR3 DNA: TGCGCCAGCAGCCCAAGCCTGAGGCCATCCCTCCTCTACAATGAGCAGTTCTTC.

Only a few counts were recorded for this clone. The chain has TRBV3-1 (or the pseudogene TRBV3-2) and TRBJ1-6; a possible D gene is TRBD1 (5 bases). CDR3 length: 12 residues. With 5 bases removed from V and 16 bases from J, the gap between germline ends came to 15 bases. CDR1 LGHDT and CDR2 YNNKEL come from the germline V gene (reference sequence). The CDR3 DNA reads TGTGCCAGCAGCATAATCTCAGGGCGGCTCCACTTT. Residues: CASSIISGRLHF.

The chain combines TRBV5-6 with TRBJ1-1; D gene uncertain. Germline loops: CDR1 SGHDT, CDR2 YYEEEE. Trimming cost V 2 bases and J 4 bases, with 6 bases left between them. This CDR3 spans 12 amino acids. Here the CDR3 DNA reads TGTGCCAGCAGCTTTCAGGTCACTGAAGCTTTCTTT. It translates to CASSFQVTEAFF.

The V and J genes are TRBV6-5 and TRBJ1-1; D is unclear. CDR3 length: 16 residues. Trimming left V 4 bases short and J 0 bases short, with 15 bases between. Germline V gene lookup returns CDR1 MNHEY and CDR2 SVGAGI. The DNA for the CDR3 is TGTGCCAGCAGTTCCCTTAGCGGCTTCCTGAACACTGAAGCTTTCTTT. Residues: CASSSLSGFLNTEAFF.

This clone was seen just once. The rearrangement joins TRBV6-5 to TRBJ2-7, with 10 bases fitting TRBD1. V trimming: 6 bases; J trimming: 1 base; junction bases outside the gene matches: 6. From germline, CDR1 is MNHEY and CDR2 SVGAGI. The CDR3 is 15 amino acids. The CDR3 DNA is TGTGCCAGCAGAGTCCGGGACAGGGGTTCCTACGAGCAGTACTTC. This codes for CASRVRDRGSYEQYF.

This clone came up a few times. The gene calls are TRBV6-2 or TRBV6-3 and TRBJ2-7; 7 nucleotides agree with TRBD1. Germline V gene lookup returns CDR1 MNHEY and CDR2 SVGEGT. V was clipped by 2 bases and J by 0 bases; unmatched bases: 4. The CDR3 totals 15 residues. This chain's CDR3 is CASSYGDSSSYEQYF. CDR3 DNA: TGTGCCAGCAGTTACGGGGACAGTAGCTCCTACGAGCAGTACTTC.

On this clone: Relative to the germline gene, one junction end is altered; a read error may explain this. CDR3 region: CASSLGSADTQYF. In DNA form, the CDR3 reads TGTGCTAGCAGCTTAGGGTCGGCAGATACGCAGTATTTT. The chain recombines TRBV7-7 with TRBJ2-3, with no clear D. Per the germline V gene, CDR1 is SSHAT and CDR2 is FNYEAQ (reference sequence). CDR3 length: 13 residues. Full variable domain (missing parts from reference TRBV7-7 and TRBJ2-3): GAGVSQSPRYKVTKRGQDVTLRCDPISSHATLYWYQQALGQGPEFLTYFNYEAQPDKSGLPSDRFSAERPEGSISTLTIQRTEQRDSAMYRCASSLGSADTQYFGPGTRLTVL.

The chain carries TRBV7-3 and TRBJ2-6; TRBD2 agrees at 7 bases. After removal of 1 base from V and 2 bases from J, the junction contained 2 bases not matched to a gene. This CDR3 has 16 residues. Germline CDR1 SGHTA, CDR2 FQGTGA. CDR3 region: CASSLMSGAGANVLTF. CDR3 sequence (DNA): TGTGCCAGCAGCTTAATGAGCGGGGCTGGGGCCAACGTCCTGACTTTC.

The chain recombines TRBV28 with TRBJ1-4; 9 bases match TRBD1. Germline loops: CDR1 MDHEN, CDR2 SYDVKM. With V trimmed by 5 bases and J by 8 bases, 6 bases remained unmatched. The length of the CDR3 is 14 residues. The CDR3 is CASSGGQGWEKLFF. The CDR3 DNA reads as TGTGCCAGCAGTGGAGGACAGGGGTGGGAAAAACTGTTTTTT.

J is TRBJ1-4 and V is TRBV15, with TRBD1 matching 11 bases. The CDR3 consists of 17 residues. Germline lookup yields CDR1 LNHNV and CDR2 YYDKDF (reference sequence). V was pared by 3 bases and J by 8 bases, with 11 bases of the junction left unmatched. This CDR3 is CATSSGGQGVTEEKLFF. Written as DNA, the CDR3 is TGTGCCACCAGCAGTGGGGGACAGGGGGTAACGGAGGAAAAACTGTTTTTT.